The present entry profiles one T cell receptor (beta chain) with its context. CDR1 and CDR2 from the germline V gene are MNHNS and SASEGT. This CDR3 is built from 13 residues. The germline V and J ends were trimmed by 6 bases and 5 bases, with 13 bases remaining between them. The primer mix had 60 Vbeta and 13 Jbeta primers. Repertoires were generated with immunoSEQ multiplex PCR, while TCRdb's copy carries only in-frame clones and drops some. The sample has around 200,000 clones; more than 70% are singletons. The data originate from a study of cytomegalovirus exposure and HLA in healthy donors. The sequence was obtained from a man aged 30-40 years in good health and CMV-seropositive. The sequenced sample consisted of PBMCs. The chain recombines TRBV6-1 with TRBJ1-1, with unresolved D. The chain's CDR3 is CASRAGVRTEAFF. Here the CDR3 DNA reads TGTGCCAGCAGGGCGGGAGTGAGGACTGAAGCTTTCTTT.